These 17 T cell receptor beta chains came from one sample sequenced in a study of T cell responses to AZD1222 COVID-19 vaccine. Only in-frame clones appear in the TCRdb table, and some are missing; sequencing was by immunoSEQ multiplex PCR. The data hold 100,000 or so clones, with roughly 90% observed a single time. The sequenced sample was peripheral blood, obtained on day 0 of AZD1222 vaccination. These receptors were obtained from an adult in good health.

J is TRBJ1-2 and V is TRBV19; possible D gene TRBD1, 5 bases. Deletions cut 5 bases from V and 4 bases from J, with 14 bases between. Germline CDR1 is LNHDA and CDR2 is SQIVND (reference sequence). The CDR3 loop spans 14 amino acids. The CDR3 nucleotides read TGTGCCAGTAGTTGGGGGGATTCCGGCTATGGCTACACCTTC. It yields the protein CASSWGDSGYGYTF.

The chain carries TRBV5-5 and TRBJ1-5, with D unclear. The V end lost 2 bases, the J end lost 4 bases, and 13 bases lay between the germline ends. This CDR3 is 15 amino acids long. Looked up from germline, CDR1 is SGHKS and CDR2 is YYEKEE (reference sequence). The CDR3 sequence: CASSFDGSRNQPQHF. In DNA form, the CDR3 reads TGTGCCAGCAGCTTTGACGGCAGCCGAAATCAGCCCCAGCATTTT.

This chain joins TRBV24-1 and TRBJ2-5; 8 nucleotides agree with TRBD1. The trim removed 4 bases at V and 2 bases at J, leaving 5 bases unmatched. The CDR3 runs 15 residues. The germline V gene encodes CDR1 KGHDR and CDR2 SFDVKD. The CDR3 bases are TGTGCCACCAGTGACCACAGGGGGTATCAAGAGACCCAGTACTTC. Amino acid sequence: CATSDHRGYQETQYF.

V is TRBV7-9 and J is TRBJ1-2, with TRBD1 matching 10 bases. V shed 1 base, J shed 5 bases, and the junction held 4 bases outside the gene matches. Germline CDR1 and CDR2: SEHNR and FQNEAQ (reference sequence). The CDR3 sequence is 15 residues long. CDR3 in amino acids: CASSLGGTGDYGYTF. The CDR3 nucleotides are TGTGCCAGCAGCTTAGGCGGGACAGGGGATTATGGCTACACCTTC.

The gene calls are TRBV29-1 and TRBJ2-1; 7 nucleotides match TRBD2. The J segment lost 12 bases and the V segment lost 2 bases, leaving 13 bases of the junction unmatched. The CDR3 runs 14 residues. Germline CDR1 is SQVTM and CDR2 is ANQGSEA. As DNA, the CDR3 is TGCAGCGTTGAAACGGCCAGGGAGGGTAAAAGGCAGTTCTTC. This codes for CSVETAREGKRQFF.

The J gene is TRBJ1-5, the V gene TRBV6-5, with D maybe TRBD1 (5 bases). The CDR3 extends over 14 amino acids. Germline CDR1 and CDR2: MNHEY and SVGAGI. V shed 6 bases and J shed 6 bases, with 15 bases lying between them. The DNA of the CDR3 is TGTGCCAGCAGACCCGGGGGGTCGGTTCAGCCCCAGCATTTT. This gives the protein CASRPGGSVQPQHF.

The V and J genes are TRBV3-1 (or the pseudogene TRBV3-2) and TRBJ1-1; 8 nucleotides match TRBD1. Trimming at V came to 4 bases and at J to 1 base, leaving 2 bases not matched to a gene. The CDR3 totals 14 residues. Germline values: CDR1 LGHDT, CDR2 YNNKEL (reference sequence). CDR3 sequence reads: CASSRTGTNTEAFF. CDR3 coding DNA: TGTGCCAGCAGCCGGACAGGGACGAACACTGAAGCTTTCTTT.

This chain joins TRBV2 and TRBJ2-4, with 14 bases lining up with TRBD2. J gave up 0 bases and V 6 bases, and 10 bases lay outside the gene matches. Per germline, CDR1 SNHLY and CDR2 FYNNEI. The CDR3 has 19 residues. Written as DNA, the CDR3 is TGTGCCAGCAGACCGGGACTAGCGGGAGTTACGCTAGCCAAAAACATTCAGTACTTC. Translation: CASRPGLAGVTLAKNIQYF. The variable domain in full, with the rest retrieved from reference TRBV2 and TRBJ2-4, is EPEVTQTPSHQVTQMGQEVILRCVPISNHLYFYWYRQILGQKVEFLVSFYNNEISEKSEIFDDQFSVERPDGSNFTLKIRSTKLEDSAMYFCASRPGLAGVTLAKNIQYFGAGTRLSVL.

In its sample, this clone was seen once. The chain uses TRBV7-3 and TRBJ2-3; D gene unclear. The CDR3 length is 14 residues. In germline, CDR1 is SGHTA, CDR2 FQGTGA. V lost 1 base and J 9 bases, leaving 14 bases between the germline ends. CDR3 protein: CASSLSPSLKTQYF. The CDR3 nucleotides read TGTGCCAGCAGCTTAAGCCCCTCGCTAAAAACGCAGTATTTT.

The chain joins TRBV7-3 to TRBJ2-1; D is unclear. Trimming removed 5 bases from V and 10 bases from J, with 15 bases in between. Germline-derived CDR1 and CDR2 are SGHTA and FQGTGA. This CDR3 comprises 13 residues. This CDR3 reads CASSPRSLGEQFF. Here the CDR3 DNA reads TGTGCCAGCAGCCCACGGAGCCTAGGGGAGCAGTTCTTC.

The chain recombines TRBV15 with TRBJ2-1; 7 nucleotides line up with TRBD1. CDR1 and CDR2 (germline): LNHNV, YYDKDF (reference sequence). The CDR3 is 14 amino acids. J lost 10 bases, V lost 5 bases, and 11 bases had no gene match. CDR3 protein: CATSAITLTGEQFF. CDR3 nucleotides: TGTGCCACCAGCGCGATTACCTTGACAGGGGAGCAGTTCTTC.

The chain couples TRBV15 to TRBJ2-3, with no clear D. Trimming cost V 0 bases and J 4 bases, with 11 bases left between them. CDR3 length equals 15 residues. Germline lookup yields CDR1 LNHNV and CDR2 YYDKDF (reference sequence). The CDR3 reads CATSRDRQRADTQYF. The CDR3 region has the DNA TGTGCCACCAGCAGAGATCGCCAGCGCGCAGATACGCAGTATTTT.

This clone was seen once. The chain combines TRBV19 with TRBJ1-3; 8 bases are shared with TRBD1. CDR1 and CDR2 (germline): LNHDA, SQIVND (reference sequence). This CDR3 is built from 16 residues. Germline trimming cut 6 bases from V and 2 bases from J; bases unmatched to any gene: 9. The CDR3 DNA reads as TGTGCCAGTAGACCCCAGACAGGGGCTCCTGGAAACACCATATATTTT. Translating gives CASRPQTGAPGNTIYF.

V and J are TRBV19 and TRBJ2-3, with D maybe TRBD1 (6 bases). Per germline, CDR1 LNHDA and CDR2 SQIVND (reference sequence). The CDR3 is 15 residues long. V lost 7 bases, J lost 0 bases, and 14 bases lay in between. CDR3 protein: CASNSGTLSTDTQYF. The CDR3 DNA sequence: TGTGCCAGTAACTCCGGGACACTTAGCACAGATACGCAGTATTTT.

Notes on this clone: The sample carries other DNA sequences with the same CDR3. V is TRBV6-5 and J is TRBJ1-1; no firm D call. The germline V gene has CDR1 MNHEY and CDR2 SVGAGI. The length of the CDR3 is 13 residues. V was clipped by 2 bases and J by 2 bases, with 6 bases between them. CDR3 region: CASSYLLNTEAFF. In DNA, the CDR3 is TGTGCCAGCAGTTACCTCCTAAACACTGAAGCTTTCTTT.

V usage is TRBV4-2 and J usage is TRBJ2-7, with a possible D match to TRBD2 (6 bases). Germline V gives CDR1 LGHNA, CDR2 YNFKEQ. CDR3 size: 14 residues. Trimming left V 0 bases short and J 3 bases short, with 9 bases between. The CDR3 reads CASSQDGGNYEQYF. CDR3 nucleotide sequence: TGTGCCAGCAGCCAAGACGGGGGAAACTACGAGCAGTACTTC.

The V gene is TRBV5-1, the J gene TRBJ1-4, with no clear D. From germline, CDR1 is SGHRS and CDR2 YFSETQ. V lost 0 bases and J 2 bases, leaving 5 bases between the germline ends. The CDR3 runs 14 residues. CDR3 in DNA: TGCGCCAGCAGCTTGGAGCAGACTAATGAAAAACTGTTTTTT. Encoded protein: CASSLEQTNEKLFF. Using reference TRBV5-1 and TRBJ1-4 for the parts outside the CDR3, the full variable domain is KAGVTQTPRYLIKTRGQQVTLSCSPISGHRSVSWYQQTPGQGLQFLFEYFSETQRNKGNFPGRFSGRQFSNSRSEMNVSTLELGDSALYLCASSLEQTNEKLFFGSGTQLSVL.